This entry lists 26 T cell receptor beta chains sequenced from one sample in a study of cytomegalovirus exposure and HLA in healthy donors. Primers for the PCR totalled 60 Vbeta and 13 Jbeta. TCRdb's copy holds only in-frame clones and misses some; the assay was immunoSEQ multiplex PCR. There are over 100,000 clones in the sample; around 80% occur only once, and 4% to 5.5% lies in the top ten. Sequences were obtained from PBMCs. These receptors all stem from a man aged 25-40 years in good health and CMV-seropositive.

The chain employs TRBV9 and TRBJ2-3; D is perhaps TRBD2 (5 bases). CDR3 length: 14 residues. Germline V CDR1 and CDR2: SGDLS, YYNGEE. The V gene lost 3 bases and the J gene lost 1 base, with 9 bases spanning the gap. The CDR3 nucleotides are TGTGCCAGCAGCGAGGACTCGCGCACAGATACGCAGTATTTT. Protein sequence: CASSEDSRTDTQYF.

The J gene is TRBJ2-7, the V gene TRBV19, with TRBD2 matching 7 bases. The trim removed 3 bases at V and 2 bases at J, leaving 4 bases unmatched. The CDR3 totals 14 residues. Germline CDR1 is LNHDA and CDR2 is SQIVND (reference sequence). CDR3: CASSIGGRAYEQYF. In DNA form, the CDR3 reads TGTGCCAGTAGTATCGGCGGGAGAGCCTACGAGCAGTACTTC. Combining the CDR3 with reference TRBV19 and TRBJ2-7 gives the whole variable domain DGGITQSPKYLFRKEGQNVTLSCEQNLNHDAMYWYRQDPGQGLRLIYYSQIVNDFQKGDIAEGYSVSREKKESFPLTVTSAQKNPTAFYLCASSIGGRAYEQYFGPGTRLTVT.

The rearrangement uses TRBV9 and TRBJ2-4, with TRBD2 matching 13 bases. Germline CDR1 reads SGDLS; CDR2 reads YYNGEE. This CDR3 contains 17 residues. Trimming took 0 bases from V and 8 from J; bases not matched to a gene: 8. The CDR3 protein is CASSVERTSGGRDIQYF. The CDR3 bases are TGTGCCAGCAGCGTAGAGAGGACTAGCGGGGGTAGGGACATTCAGTACTTC.

This clone was seen a few times. The V and J genes are TRBV28 and TRBJ2-3; possible D gene TRBD2, 5 bases. CDR3 length equals 12 residues. Trimming left V 8 bases short and J 1 base short, with 7 bases between. The germline CDR1 and CDR2 sequences are MDHEN and SYDVKM. The CDR3 nucleotides read TGTGCCAGCCACGGGGGCACAGATACGCAGTATTTT. This codes for CASHGGTDTQYF.

The V and J genes are TRBV19 and TRBJ2-1; TRBD1 agrees at 9 bases. The V gene end was trimmed by 4 bases and the J gene end by 7 bases; junction bases not matched to a gene: 2. The CDR3 has 13 residues. Germline V gene lookup returns CDR1 LNHDA and CDR2 SQIVND (reference sequence). CDR3 residues: CASSRQGVNEQFF. In DNA, the CDR3 is TGTGCCAGTAGTAGACAGGGGGTAAATGAGCAGTTCTTC.

The J gene is TRBJ2-1, the V gene TRBV29-1, with D possibly being TRBD2 (6 bases). This CDR3 is built from 13 residues. V gave up 4 bases and J gave up 1 base, with 8 bases separating them. Germline V lookup: CDR1 SQVTM, CDR2 ANQGSEA. CDR3 bases: TGCAGCGTTGGGGGGGAATCCTACAATGAGCAGTTCTTC. The encoded protein is CSVGGESYNEQFF.

The chain recombines TRBV5-4 with TRBJ2-7; 11 nucleotides match TRBD2. In germline, CDR1 is SGHNT, CDR2 YYREEE (reference sequence). The junction had 8 bases not matched to a gene; V was cut back by 4 bases and J by 2 bases. The CDR3 sequence is 16 residues long. The CDR3 nucleotides read TGTGCCAGCAGCCACGAGCTAGCGGGGGGCGCCTACGAGCAGTACTTC. Encoded protein: CASSHELAGGAYEQYF.

The V gene is TRBV4-1, the J gene TRBJ2-1; TRBD2 matches 9 bases. With 0 bases clipped from V and 5 bases from J, the junction kept 8 bases outside the gene matches. The CDR3 spans 17 residues. Per germline, CDR1 MGHRA and CDR2 YSYEKL. CDR3 coding DNA: TGCGCCAGCAGCCAAGATCTATGGGCTAGCGGGGACAATGAGCAGTTCTTC. Amino acid sequence: CASSQDLWASGDNEQFF.

The rearrangement joins TRBV29-1 to TRBJ2-1, with a weak D call TRBD1 (6 bases). Trimming cost V 5 bases and J 0 bases, with 11 bases left between them. The CDR3 sequence is 14 residues long. Germline V CDR1 and CDR2: SQVTM, ANQGSEA. The chain's CDR3 is CSVQQGDSYNEQFF. The CDR3 bases are TGCAGCGTTCAACAGGGTGACTCCTACAATGAGCAGTTCTTC.

The sample holds one count of this clone. The chain uses TRBV6-1 and TRBJ1-5; D call uncertain. From germline, CDR1 is MNHNS and CDR2 SASEGT. The CDR3 extends over 12 amino acids. V lost 10 bases, J lost 6 bases, and 13 bases lay in between. CDR3 bases: TGTGCCATCAAAAGGGAGGGTCAGCCCCAGCATTTT. It codes for CAIKREGQPQHF.

The chain employs TRBV5-1 and TRBJ2-3; maybe TRBD2 (6 bases). The ends were cut back, 4 bases at V and 5 bases at J, with 17 bases in the middle. Germline CDR1 and CDR2: SGHRS and YFSETQ. This CDR3 is built from 15 residues. The CDR3 coding sequence is TGCGCCAGCAGCGCGGGACTCCCGCTAGTAGATACGCAGTATTTT. Translation gives CASSAGLPLVDTQYF. Based on the CDR3 plus reference TRBV5-1 and TRBJ2-3, the full variable domain is KAGVTQTPRYLIKTRGQQVTLSCSPISGHRSVSWYQQTPGQGLQFLFEYFSETQRNKGNFPGRFSGRQFSNSRSEMNVSTLELGDSALYLCASSAGLPLVDTQYFGPGTRLTVL.

The rearrangement joins TRBV9 to TRBJ2-1, with 11 bases that match TRBD1. The CDR3 runs to 15 residues. Germline CDR1 is SGDLS and CDR2 is YYNGEE. Losses at the gene ends were 5 bases for V and 4 bases for J; bases not matched to a gene: 5. CDR3 nucleotide sequence: TGTGCCAGCAGTCCTGGACAGGGGGCTTACAATGAGCAGTTCTTC. This encodes CASSPGQGAYNEQFF. The complete variable domain, with remaining parts taken from reference TRBV9 and TRBJ2-1, reads DSGVTQTPKHLITATGQRVTLRCSPRSGDLSVYWYQQSLDQGLQFLIQYYNGEERAKGNILERFSAQQFPDLHSELNLSSLELGDSALYFCASSPGQGAYNEQFFGPGTRLTVL.

The chain combines TRBV29-1 with TRBJ1-3; no firm D call. This CDR3 spans 13 amino acids. V dropped 4 bases and J dropped 1 base, with 8 bases sitting between them. CDR1 and CDR2 from the germline V gene are SQVTM and ANQGSEA. CDR3 DNA: TGCAGCGTTGCCATCACTTCTGGAAACACCATATATTTT. This encodes CSVAITSGNTIYF.

This chain connects TRBV5-4 to TRBJ2-3, with 9 bases aligning to TRBD1. Germline CDR1 is SGHNT and CDR2 is YYREEE (reference sequence). This CDR3 spans 15 amino acids. J gave up 1 base and V 0 bases, and 0 bases lay outside the gene matches. CDR3 residues: CASSLGDRGTDTQYF. The CDR3 region has the DNA TGTGCCAGCAGCTTGGGGGACAGGGGCACAGATACGCAGTATTTT.

The genes are TRBV5-1 and TRBJ2-5, with TRBD1 identical over 11 bases. Losses at the gene ends were 4 bases for V and 5 bases for J; bases not matched to a gene: 4. CDR1 and CDR2 (germline): SGHRS, YFSETQ. The CDR3 is 14 amino acids. As DNA, the CDR3 is TGCGCCAGCAGCGGCGGGACAGGGGGGGAGACCCAGTACTTC. Protein product: CASSGGTGGETQYF.

J is TRBJ1-2 and V is TRBV19; tentatively, D is TRBD1 (5 bases). The CDR3 length is 13 residues. CDR1 is LNHDA and CDR2 is SQIVND in the germline V gene (reference sequence). The V end lost 7 bases, the J end lost 11 bases, and 20 bases lay between the germline ends. CDR3 protein: CASTPGRGKEYTF. The CDR3 coding sequence is TGTGCCAGTACCCCCGGGAGGGGAAAGGAGTACACCTTC.

The chain links TRBV9 to TRBJ1-5; D is unclear. The length of the CDR3 is 16 residues. Germline-derived CDR1 and CDR2 are SGDLS and YYNGEE. V lost 0 bases, J lost 0 bases, and 10 bases lay in between. CDR3 nucleotide sequence: TGTGCCAGCAGCGTAGTGGTAGCTTATAGCAATCAGCCCCAGCATTTT. It codes for CASSVVVAYSNQPQHF.

The CDR3 DNA follows: TGTGCCAGCAGGAGGATCCGGGACAGGGGCTACGAGCAGTACTTC. This sequence encodes CASRRIRDRGYEQYF. This chain connects TRBV11-2 to TRBJ2-7, with TRBD1 matching over 10 bases. With V trimmed by 6 bases and J by 3 bases, 8 bases remained unmatched. Germline values: CDR1 SGHAT, CDR2 FQNNGV. The CDR3 extends over 15 amino acids. The full variable domain, in which reference TRBV11-2 and TRBJ2-7 provide the parts outside the CDR3, is EAGVAQSPRYKIIEKRQSVAFWCNPISGHATLYWYQQILGQGPKLLIQFQNNGVVDDSQLPKDRFSAERLKGVDSTLKIQPAKLEDSAVYLCASRRIRDRGYEQYFGPGTRLTVT.

The chain carries TRBV28 and TRBJ2-3; TRBD2 agrees at 7 bases. Germline lookup yields CDR1 MDHEN and CDR2 SYDVKM. This CDR3 spans 16 amino acids. V lost 5 bases and J lost 4; bases outside the gene matches: 12. The CDR3 bases are TGTGCCAGCAGTGAGCTGGGCAGCGGGGACTCAGATACGCAGTATTTT. As protein: CASSELGSGDSDTQYF. Full variable domain (rest looked up from reference TRBV28 and TRBJ2-3): DVKVTQSSRYLVKRTGEKVFLECVQDMDHENMFWYRQDPGLGLRLIYFSYDVKMKEKGDIPEGYSVSREKKERFSLILESASTNQTSMYLCASSELGSGDSDTQYFGPGTRLTVL.

V is TRBV12-5 and J is TRBJ2-3; weak D call: TRBD2 (7 bases). The CDR3 is 16 residues long. With 0 bases removed from V and 5 bases from J, the gap between germline ends came to 15 bases. Germline V gene lookup returns CDR1 LGHNT and CDR2 FRNRAP. The CDR3 protein is CASGLVHGGQEDTQYF. CDR3 nucleotide sequence: TGTGCTAGTGGTTTGGTACACGGGGGGCAGGAAGATACGCAGTATTTT.

With regard to this clone: One junction end disagrees with the germline gene, perhaps due to a read error. The genes are TRBV29-1 and TRBJ1-2; no reliable D call. The CDR3 consists of 16 residues. Germline assignment: CDR1 SQVTM and CDR2 ANQGSEA. The DNA of the CDR3 is TGCAGCGTTGATCTCGGGCTCGGCGGGCAGAACTATGGCTACCCCTTC. Protein sequence: CSVDLGLGGQNYGYPF. Full variable domain (rest looked up from reference TRBV29-1 and TRBJ1-2): SAVISQKPSRDICQRGTSLTIQCQVDSQVTMMFWYRQQPGQSLTLIATANQGSEATYESGFVIDKFPISRPNLTFSTLTVSNMSPEDSSIYLCSVDLGLGGQNYGYPFGSGTRLTVV.

This clone came up once. The chain carries TRBV11-1 and TRBJ2-1; possibly TRBD2 for D (5 bases). Germline assignment: CDR1 SGHAT and CDR2 FQDESV (reference sequence). V lost 0 bases, J lost 3 bases, and 6 bases lay in between. The CDR3 has 14 amino acids. CDR3 region: CASSLASVYNEQFF. The CDR3, as DNA: TGTGCCAGCAGCTTAGCTAGCGTCTACAATGAGCAGTTCTTC.

The chain has TRBV18 and TRBJ1-1; D uncertain. This CDR3 spans 15 amino acids. CDR1 and CDR2 from the germline V gene are KGHSH and LQKENI. With 0 bases removed from V and 1 base from J, the gap between germline ends came to 9 bases. The CDR3 bases are TGTGCCAGCTCACCACCGTCCAGAGGGAACACTGAAGCTTTCTTT. It codes for CASSPPSRGNTEAFF.

The J gene is TRBJ1-1, the V gene TRBV5-6; D uncertain. Germline V gene lookup returns CDR1 SGHDT and CDR2 YYEEEE. This CDR3 contains 14 residues. Trimming shortened V by 0 bases and J by 0 bases, and 6 bases separated the two germline ends. This CDR3 is CASSLGHLNTEAFF. The CDR3 coding sequence is TGTGCCAGCAGCTTGGGACACTTGAACACTGAAGCTTTCTTT.

The chain recombines TRBV9 with TRBJ1-2; 9 nucleotides align to TRBD1. CDR3 length: 15 residues. V dropped 0 bases and J dropped 7; count of bases not matched to a gene: 7. Per germline, CDR1 SGDLS and CDR2 YYNGEE. The CDR3 nucleotides read TGTGCCAGCAGCGTAGACACAGGGGGCTTGCTTGGCTACACCTTC. Its protein product is CASSVDTGGLLGYTF.

This clone has more than one count but fewer than ten. The genes are TRBV4-1 and TRBJ2-7, with D maybe TRBD2 (6 bases). The CDR3 totals 14 residues. Germline values: CDR1 MGHRA, CDR2 YSYEKL. Between the trimmed V and J ends, which lost 3 bases and 3 bases, there was a span of 12 bases. As DNA, the CDR3 is TGCGCCAGCAGCCACCCTGGGGGGAACTACGAGCAGTACTTC. Its translation is CASSHPGGNYEQYF.